This T cell receptor (beta chain) is drawn from a study of breast tumors, draining lymph nodes, adjacent tissues. Study-level results: Tumors had less TCR diversity than lymph nodes, more than nontumor tissue. Tumor and nontumor repertoires were significantly more similar in luminal-like than in basal-like breast cancer. The lymph node origin of tumor T cells was framed as consistent with a hypothesis, not demonstrated.

One entry per CDR3 protein, called by TCRdb with MiXCR from the multiplex PCR reads. The sample gives about 140,000 distinct CDR3 sequences, around 22% of which show up once; around 2.6% is in the top ten. The germline V gene encodes CDR1 SGHDT and CDR2 YYEEEE. Trimming removed 4 bases from V and 7 bases from J; junction bases left unmatched: 11. The CDR3 length is 17 residues. The lymph nodes were axillary draining lymph nodes from breast cancer patients. As to this clonotype: What it binds is unknown. This may be a read error, as it is one base from a much larger clone.

V gene TRBV5-6 combines with J gene TRBJ2-5; 15 nucleotides match TRBD2. Material: axillary lymph node tissue. The sequence was collected from a female donor with breast cancer. Some clones in this sample may be carry-over from other donors' samples. In DNA, the CDR3 is TGTGCCAGCAGCCGCTCGGGACTAGCGGGAGGAGTAGGGACCCAGTACTTC. This encodes CASSRSGLAGGVGTQYF.